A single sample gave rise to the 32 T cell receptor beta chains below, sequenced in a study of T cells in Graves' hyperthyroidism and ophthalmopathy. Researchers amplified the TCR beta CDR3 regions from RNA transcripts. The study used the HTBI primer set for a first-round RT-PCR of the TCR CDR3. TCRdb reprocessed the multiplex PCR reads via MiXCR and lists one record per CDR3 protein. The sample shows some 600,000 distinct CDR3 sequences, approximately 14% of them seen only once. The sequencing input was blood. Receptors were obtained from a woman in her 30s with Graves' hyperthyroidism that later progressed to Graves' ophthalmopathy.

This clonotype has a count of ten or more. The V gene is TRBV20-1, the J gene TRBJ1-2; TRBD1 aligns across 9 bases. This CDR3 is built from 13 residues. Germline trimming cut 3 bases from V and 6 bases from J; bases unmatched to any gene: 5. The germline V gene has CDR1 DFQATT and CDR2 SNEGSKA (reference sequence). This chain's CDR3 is CSARGQGTNGYTF. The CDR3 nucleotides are TGCAGTGCTAGGGGACAGGGTACGAATGGCTACACCTTC.

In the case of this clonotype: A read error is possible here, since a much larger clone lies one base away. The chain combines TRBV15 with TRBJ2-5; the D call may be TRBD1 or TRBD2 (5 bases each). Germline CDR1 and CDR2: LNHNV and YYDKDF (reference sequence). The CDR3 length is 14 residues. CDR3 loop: CATSGEGGGETQYF. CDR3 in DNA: TGTGCCACCAGCGGAGAGGGTGGGGGAGAGACCCAGTACTTC.

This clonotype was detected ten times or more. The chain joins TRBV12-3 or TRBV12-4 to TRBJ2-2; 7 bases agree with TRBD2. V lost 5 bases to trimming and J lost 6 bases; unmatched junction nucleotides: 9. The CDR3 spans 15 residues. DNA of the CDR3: TGTGCCAGCAGTCGATCGATTGGACTAGCCGGGGAGCTGTTTTTT. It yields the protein CASSRSIGLAGELFF.

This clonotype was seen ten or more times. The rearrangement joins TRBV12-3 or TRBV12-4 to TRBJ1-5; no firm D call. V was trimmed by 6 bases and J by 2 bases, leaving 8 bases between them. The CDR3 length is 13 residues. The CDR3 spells CASSRIGNQPQHF. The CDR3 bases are TGTGCCAGCAGCCGTATCGGCAATCAGCCCCAGCATTTT.

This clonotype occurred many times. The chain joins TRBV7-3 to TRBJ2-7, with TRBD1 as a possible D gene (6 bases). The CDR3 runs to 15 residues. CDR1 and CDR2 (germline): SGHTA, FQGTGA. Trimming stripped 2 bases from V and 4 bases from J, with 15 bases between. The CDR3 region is CASSLSTGTQYEQYF. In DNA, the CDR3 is TGTGCCAGCAGCTTATCCACCGGGACACAGTACGAGCAGTACTTC.

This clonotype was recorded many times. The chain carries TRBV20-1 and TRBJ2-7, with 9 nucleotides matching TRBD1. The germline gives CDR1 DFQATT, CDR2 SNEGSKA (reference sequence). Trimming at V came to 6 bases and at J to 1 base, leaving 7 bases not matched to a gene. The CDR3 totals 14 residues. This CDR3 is CSAYQGQGSYEQYF. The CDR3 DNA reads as TGCAGTGCCTATCAGGGACAGGGATCCTACGAGCAGTACTTC.

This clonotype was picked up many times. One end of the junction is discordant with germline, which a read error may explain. CDR3 loop: CTGVSGELFF. The DNA for the CDR3 is TGCACAGGGGTTTCCGGGGAGCTGTTTTTT. The chain employs TRBV30 and TRBJ2-2, with 7 bases lining up with TRBD1. Germline V gives CDR1 GTSNPN, CDR2 SVGIG (reference sequence). This CDR3 has 10 amino acids. Using reference TRBV30 and TRBJ2-2 for the parts outside the CDR3, the full variable domain is SQTIHQWPATLVQPVGSPLSLECTVEGTSNPNLYWYRQAAGRGLQLLFYSVGIGQISSEVPQNLSASRPQDRQFILSSKKLLLSDSGFYLCTGVSGELFFGEGSRLTVL.

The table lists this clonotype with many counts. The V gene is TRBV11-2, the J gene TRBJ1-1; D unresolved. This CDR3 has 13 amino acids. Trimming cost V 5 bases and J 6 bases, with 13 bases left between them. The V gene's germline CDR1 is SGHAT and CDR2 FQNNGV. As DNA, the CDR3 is TGTGCCAGCAGCCGGCCGTTTAAGCCTGAAGCTTTCTTT. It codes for CASSRPFKPEAFF.

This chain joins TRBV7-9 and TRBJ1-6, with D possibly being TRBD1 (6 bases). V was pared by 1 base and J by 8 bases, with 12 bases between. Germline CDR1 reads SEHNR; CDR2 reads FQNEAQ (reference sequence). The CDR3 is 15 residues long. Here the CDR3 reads CASSLVSGADSPLHF. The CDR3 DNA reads TGTGCCAGCAGCTTAGTATCAGGGGCGGATTCACCCCTCCACTTT. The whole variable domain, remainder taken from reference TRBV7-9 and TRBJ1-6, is DTGVSQNPRHKITKRGQNVTFRCDPISEHNRLYWYRQTLGQGPEFLTYFQNEAQLEKSRLLSDRFSAERPKGSFSTLEIQRTEQGDSAMYLCASSLVSGADSPLHFGNGTRLTVT.

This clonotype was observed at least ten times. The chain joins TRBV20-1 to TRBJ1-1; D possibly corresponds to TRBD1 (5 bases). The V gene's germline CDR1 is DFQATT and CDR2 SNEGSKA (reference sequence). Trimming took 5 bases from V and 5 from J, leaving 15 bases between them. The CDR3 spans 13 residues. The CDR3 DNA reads TGCAGTGCTCCAGGGCTTCTCGGGACTGAAGCTTTCTTT. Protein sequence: CSAPGLLGTEAFF.

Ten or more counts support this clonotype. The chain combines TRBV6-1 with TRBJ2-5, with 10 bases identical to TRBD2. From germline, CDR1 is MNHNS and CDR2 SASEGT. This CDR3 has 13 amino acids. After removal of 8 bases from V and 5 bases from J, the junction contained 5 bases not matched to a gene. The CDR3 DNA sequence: TGTGCCAGCCTCGCTAGCGGGAGTGAGACCCAGTACTTC. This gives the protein CASLASGSETQYF.

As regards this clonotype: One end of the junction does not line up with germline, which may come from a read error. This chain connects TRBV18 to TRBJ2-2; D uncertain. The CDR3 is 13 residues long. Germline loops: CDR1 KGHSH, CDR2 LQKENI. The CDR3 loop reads CASSPAQETFRVF. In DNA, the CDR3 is TGTGCCAGCTCACCGGCCCAAGAGACATTCAGAGTTTTT. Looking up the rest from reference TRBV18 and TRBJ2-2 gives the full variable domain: NAGVMQNPRHLVRRRGQEARLRCSPMKGHSHVYWYRQLPEEGLKFMVYLQKENIIDESGMPKERFSAEFPKEGPSILRIQQVVRGDSAAYFCASSPAQETFRVFGEGSRLTVL.

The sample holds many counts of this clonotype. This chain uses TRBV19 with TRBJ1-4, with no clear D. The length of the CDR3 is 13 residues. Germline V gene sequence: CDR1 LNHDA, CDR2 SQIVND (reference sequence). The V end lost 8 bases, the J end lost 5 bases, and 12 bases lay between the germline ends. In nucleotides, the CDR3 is TGTGCCAGTCTCGGGCGAGGAAATGAAAAACTGTTTTTT. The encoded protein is CASLGRGNEKLFF.

The CDR3 DNA is TGTGCCAGCTCCCCGGACAGGGGGCCGACTGAAGCTTTCTTT. Protein: CASSPDRGPTEAFF. This sequence joins TRBV18 and TRBJ1-1; 11 positions agree with TRBD1. V dropped 6 bases and J dropped 5; count of bases not matched to a gene: 5. The CDR3 is 14 residues long. Germline values: CDR1 KGHSH, CDR2 LQKENI.

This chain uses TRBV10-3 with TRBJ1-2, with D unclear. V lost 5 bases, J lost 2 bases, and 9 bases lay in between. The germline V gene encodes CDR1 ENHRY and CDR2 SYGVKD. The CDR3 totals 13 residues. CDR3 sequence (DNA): TGTGCCATCAGTTACGCCAGGAACTATGGCTACACCTTC. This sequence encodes CAISYARNYGYTF.

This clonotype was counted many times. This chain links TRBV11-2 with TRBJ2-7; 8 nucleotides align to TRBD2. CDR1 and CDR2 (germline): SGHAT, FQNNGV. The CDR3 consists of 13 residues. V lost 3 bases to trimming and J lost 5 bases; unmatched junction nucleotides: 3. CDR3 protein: CASSFGGRHEQYF. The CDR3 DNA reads TGTGCCAGCAGCTTTGGCGGGAGGCACGAGCAGTACTTC.

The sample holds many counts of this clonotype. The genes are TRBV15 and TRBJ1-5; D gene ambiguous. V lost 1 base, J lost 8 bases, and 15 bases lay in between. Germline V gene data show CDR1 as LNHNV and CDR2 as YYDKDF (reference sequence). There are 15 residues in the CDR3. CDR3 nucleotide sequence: TGTGCCACCAGCAGAGGGGGTGGGCCGAATGAGCCCCAGCATTTT. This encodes CATSRGGGPNEPQHF.

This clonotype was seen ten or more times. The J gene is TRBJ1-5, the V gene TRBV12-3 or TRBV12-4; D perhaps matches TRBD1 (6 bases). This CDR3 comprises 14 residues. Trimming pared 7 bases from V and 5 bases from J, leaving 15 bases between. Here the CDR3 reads CASTRDTGHQPQHF. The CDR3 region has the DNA TGTGCCAGCACCCGGGACACTGGCCATCAGCCCCAGCATTTT.

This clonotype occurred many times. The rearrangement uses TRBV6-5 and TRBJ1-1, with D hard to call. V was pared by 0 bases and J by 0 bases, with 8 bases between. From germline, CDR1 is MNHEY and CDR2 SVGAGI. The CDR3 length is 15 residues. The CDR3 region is CASSYSIAMNTEAFF. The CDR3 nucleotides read TGTGCCAGCAGTTACTCGATCGCTATGAACACTGAAGCTTTCTTT.

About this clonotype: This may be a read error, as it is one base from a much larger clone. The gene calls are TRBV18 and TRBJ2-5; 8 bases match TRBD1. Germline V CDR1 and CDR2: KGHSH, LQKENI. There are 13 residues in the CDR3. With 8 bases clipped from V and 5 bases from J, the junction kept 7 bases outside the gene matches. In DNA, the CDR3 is TGTGCCAGCGGACAGGGAGAGAGCGAGACCCAGTACTTC. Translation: CASGQGESETQYF.

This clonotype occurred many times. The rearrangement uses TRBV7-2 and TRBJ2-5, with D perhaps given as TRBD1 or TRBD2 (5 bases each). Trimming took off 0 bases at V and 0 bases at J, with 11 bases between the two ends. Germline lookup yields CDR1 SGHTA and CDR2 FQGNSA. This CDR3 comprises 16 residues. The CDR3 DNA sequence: TGTGCCAGCAGCTTAGCCCGGGACCGGTACCAAGAGACCCAGTACTTC. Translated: CASSLARDRYQETQYF. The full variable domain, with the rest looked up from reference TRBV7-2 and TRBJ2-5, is GAGVSQSPSNKVTEKGKDVELRCDPISGHTALYWYRQSLGQGLEFLIYFQGNSAPDKSGLPSDRFSAERTGGSVSTLTIQRTQQEDSAVYLCASSLARDRYQETQYFGPGTRLLVL.

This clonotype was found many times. The DNA of the CDR3 is TGCAGCGTCCCGCCTGGGACAGGGGTTGGCTATGGCTACACCTTC. Amino acid sequence: CSVPPGTGVGYGYTF. This chain joins TRBV29-1 and TRBJ1-2; 10 bases fit TRBD1. The CDR3 has 15 amino acids. Germline lookup yields CDR1 SQVTM and CDR2 ANQGSEA. V lost 6 bases, J lost 4 bases, and 11 bases stayed unmatched.

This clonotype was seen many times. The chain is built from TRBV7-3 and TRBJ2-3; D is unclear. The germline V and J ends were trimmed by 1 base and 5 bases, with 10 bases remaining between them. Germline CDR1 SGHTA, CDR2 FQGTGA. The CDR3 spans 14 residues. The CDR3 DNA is TGTGCCAGCAGCTTAAGGGCTGAAGTAGATACGCAGTATTTT. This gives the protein CASSLRAEVDTQYF.

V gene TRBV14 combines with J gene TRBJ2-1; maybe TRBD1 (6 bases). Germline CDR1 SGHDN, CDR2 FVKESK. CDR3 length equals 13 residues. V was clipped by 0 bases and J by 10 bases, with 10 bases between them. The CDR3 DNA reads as TGTGCCAGCAGCCAAGATCAGGGGTTCGAGCAGTTCTTC. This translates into CASSQDQGFEQFF.

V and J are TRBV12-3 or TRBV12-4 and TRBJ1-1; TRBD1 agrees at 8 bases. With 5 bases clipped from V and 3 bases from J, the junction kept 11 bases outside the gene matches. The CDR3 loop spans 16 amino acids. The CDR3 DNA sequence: TGTGCCAGCAGTGGCTGGACAGGGCTTTCGGACACTGAAGCTTTCTTT. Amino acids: CASSGWTGLSDTEAFF.

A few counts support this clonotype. The CDR3 sequence: CASSAPPHDEQYF. DNA of the CDR3: TGTGCCAGCAGCGCGCCTCCCCACGACGAGCAGTACTTC. The V call is TRBV7-3, the J call TRBJ2-7; no reliable D call. V lost 5 bases and J 5 bases, leaving 13 bases between the germline ends. This CDR3 contains 13 residues. Germline V gene data show CDR1 as SGHTA and CDR2 as FQGTGA.

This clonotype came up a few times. The CDR3 nucleotides read TGCAGTGCTAGAGATCTGGAGACCCAGTACTTC. Amino acids: CSARDLETQYF. This rearrangement joins TRBV20-1 to TRBJ2-5; D gene unclear. CDR1 DFQATT and CDR2 SNEGSKA come from the germline V gene (reference sequence). The CDR3 is made up of 11 amino acids. V was clipped by 0 bases and J by 5 bases, with 4 bases between them.

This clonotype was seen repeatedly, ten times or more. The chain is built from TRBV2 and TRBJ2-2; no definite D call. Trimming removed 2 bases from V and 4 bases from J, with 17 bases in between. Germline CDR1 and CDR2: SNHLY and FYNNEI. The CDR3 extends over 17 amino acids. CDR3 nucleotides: TGTGCCAGCAGTGAAAGTCCCGAGGCAGCCTTCACCGGGGAGCTGTTTTTT. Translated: CASSESPEAAFTGELFF. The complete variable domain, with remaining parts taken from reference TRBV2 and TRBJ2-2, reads EPEVTQTPSHQVTQMGQEVILRCVPISNHLYFYWYRQILGQKVEFLVSFYNNEISEKSEIFDDQFSVERPDGSNFTLKIRSTKLEDSAMYFCASSESPEAAFTGELFFGEGSRLTVL.

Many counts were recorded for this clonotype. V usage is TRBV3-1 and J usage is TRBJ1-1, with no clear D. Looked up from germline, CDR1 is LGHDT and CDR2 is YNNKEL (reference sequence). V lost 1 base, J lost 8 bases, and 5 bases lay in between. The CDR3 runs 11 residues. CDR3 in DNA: TGTGCCAGCAGCCAAGTAGACGAAGCTTTCTTT. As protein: CASSQVDEAFF.

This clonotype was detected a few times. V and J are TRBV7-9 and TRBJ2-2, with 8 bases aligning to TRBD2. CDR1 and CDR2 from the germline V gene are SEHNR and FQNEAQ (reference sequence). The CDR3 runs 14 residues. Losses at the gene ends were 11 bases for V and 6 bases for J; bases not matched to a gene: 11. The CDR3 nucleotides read TGTGCCGGGGGACTAGATGCGCAGGCCGGGGAGCTGTTTTTT. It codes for CAGGLDAQAGELFF. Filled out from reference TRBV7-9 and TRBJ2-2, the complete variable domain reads DTGVSQNPRHKITKRGQNVTFRCDPISEHNRLYWYRQTLGQGPEFLTYFQNEAQLEKSRLLSDRFSAERPKGSFSTLEIQRTEQGDSAMYLCAGGLDAQAGELFFGEGSRLTVL.

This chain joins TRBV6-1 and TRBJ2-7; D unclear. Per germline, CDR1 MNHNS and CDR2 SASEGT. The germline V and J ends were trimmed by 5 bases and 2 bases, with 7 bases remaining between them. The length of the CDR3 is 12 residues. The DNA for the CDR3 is TGTGCCAGCAGTACCACGACCTACGAGCAGTACTTC. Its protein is CASSTTTYEQYF.

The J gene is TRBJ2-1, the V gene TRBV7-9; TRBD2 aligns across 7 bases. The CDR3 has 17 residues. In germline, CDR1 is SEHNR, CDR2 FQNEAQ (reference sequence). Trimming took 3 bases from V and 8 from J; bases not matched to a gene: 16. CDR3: CASSFPKDSGFSDEQFF. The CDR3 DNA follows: TGTGCCAGCAGCTTCCCGAAGGATAGCGGGTTTTCTGATGAGCAGTTCTTC.